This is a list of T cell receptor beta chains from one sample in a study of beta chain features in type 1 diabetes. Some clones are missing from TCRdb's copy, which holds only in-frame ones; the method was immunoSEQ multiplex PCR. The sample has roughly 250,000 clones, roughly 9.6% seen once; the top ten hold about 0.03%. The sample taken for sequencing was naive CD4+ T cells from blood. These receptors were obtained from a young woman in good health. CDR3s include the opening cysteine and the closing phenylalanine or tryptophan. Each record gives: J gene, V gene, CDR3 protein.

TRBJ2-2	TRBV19	CASSILAGSRPGELFF
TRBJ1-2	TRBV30	CAWTREISYTF
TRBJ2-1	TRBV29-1	CSSGRDREDNEQFF
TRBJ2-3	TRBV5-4	CASSPQSTDTQYF
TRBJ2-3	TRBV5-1	CASGENTDTQYF
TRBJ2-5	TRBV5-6	CASSLRQGNRYQETQYF
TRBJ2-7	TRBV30	CAWTSGRAYEQYF
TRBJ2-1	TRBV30	CAWSVGQLYNEQFF
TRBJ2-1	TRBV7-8	CASSLVVAGGANEQFF
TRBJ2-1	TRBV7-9	CASSPGGFNEQFF
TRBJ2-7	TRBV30	CAWSVRQTGQNRHEQYF
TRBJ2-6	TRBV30	CAWGRRGVKANVLTF
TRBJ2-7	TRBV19	CASSSGTLLTYEQYF
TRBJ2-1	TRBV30	CAWSLGTIIEEQFF
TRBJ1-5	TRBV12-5	CASARTGGYQPQHF
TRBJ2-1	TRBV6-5	CASRMSSYNEQFF
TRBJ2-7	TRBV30	CAWSEGTGPYEQYF
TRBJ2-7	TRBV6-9	CASSSTKDRHQYF
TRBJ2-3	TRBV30	CAWSVLAGGTDTQYF
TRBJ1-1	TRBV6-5	CASRPPVGAF
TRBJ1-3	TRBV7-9	CASSLVGAGNTIYF
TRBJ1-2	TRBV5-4	CASSHGQGVGYGYTF
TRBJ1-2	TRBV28	CASSPPGSNYGYTF
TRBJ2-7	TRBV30	CAWSVTHPSREQYF
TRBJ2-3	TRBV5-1	CASSLSGGSKVISTQYF
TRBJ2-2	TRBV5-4	CASSTLNQGAGELFF
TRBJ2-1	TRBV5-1	CASSPSGRYNEQFF
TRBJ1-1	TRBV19	CASSFLNGLNTEAFF
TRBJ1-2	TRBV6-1	CASSDRSYGYTF
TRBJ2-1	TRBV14	CASSLRDFDDEQFF
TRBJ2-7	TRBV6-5	CASSYGQGLTSF
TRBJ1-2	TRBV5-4	CASSDKAAASNYGYTF
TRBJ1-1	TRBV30	CAWSIRGGQIPAFF